This T cell receptor beta chain is drawn from a study of shared clonotypes between healthy human individuals. Study-wide points: Shared clonotypes across all four donors exceeded non-shared ones in generation probability. Of the naive CD4 clonotypes, roughly 5% were shared across a handful of donors.

Concerning this clone itself: Antigen: not known.

For every subset, genomic DNA was evenly distributed across several immunoSEQ plates. TCRdb's table, derived via immunoSEQ multiplex PCR, lists solely in-frame clones and lacks some. The table has under 1,100,000 clones, about 80% seen once. The V and J ends lost 0 bases and 5 bases respectively, with 7 bases between them. CDR1 is LGHNA and CDR2 is YNFKEQ in the germline V gene. The CDR3 contains 13 residues. The receptor's source is a man aged 18-30 years in good health. Some clones in this sample may be carry-over from other donors' samples. Sequencing was performed on memory CD4+ T cells from PBMCs. Indicated subset: CD45RA-negative fraction. The gene calls are TRBV4-2 and TRBJ1-2; possibly TRBD1 for D (5 bases). The CDR3 coding sequence is TGTGCCAGCAGCCAAGACAGGGCGTATGGCTACACCTTC. It is translated as CASSQDRAYGYTF.